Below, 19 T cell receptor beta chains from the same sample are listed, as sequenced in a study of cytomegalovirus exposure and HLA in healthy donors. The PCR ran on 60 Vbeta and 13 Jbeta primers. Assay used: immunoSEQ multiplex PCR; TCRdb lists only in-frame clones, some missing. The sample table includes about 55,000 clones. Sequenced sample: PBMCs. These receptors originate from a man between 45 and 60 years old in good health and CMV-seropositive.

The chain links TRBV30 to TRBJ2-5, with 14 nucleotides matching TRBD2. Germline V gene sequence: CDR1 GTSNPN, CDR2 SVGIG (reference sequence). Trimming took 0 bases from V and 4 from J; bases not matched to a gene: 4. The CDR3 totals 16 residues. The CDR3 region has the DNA TGTGCCTGGAGTGTACCCGGACTAGCGGGGGGAGAGACCCAGTACTTC. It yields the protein CAWSVPGLAGGETQYF.

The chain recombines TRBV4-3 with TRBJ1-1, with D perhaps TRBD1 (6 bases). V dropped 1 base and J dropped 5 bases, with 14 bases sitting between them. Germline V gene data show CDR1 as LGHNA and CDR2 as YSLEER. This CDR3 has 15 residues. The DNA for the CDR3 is TGCGCCAGCAGCCAAGGCGCAGGGGTCGGAACTGAAGCTTTCTTT. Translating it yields CASSQGAGVGTEAFF.

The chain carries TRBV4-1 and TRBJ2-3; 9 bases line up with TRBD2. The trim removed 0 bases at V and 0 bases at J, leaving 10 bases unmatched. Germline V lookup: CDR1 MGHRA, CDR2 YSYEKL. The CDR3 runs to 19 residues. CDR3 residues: CASSQDNSGRTSSTDTQYF. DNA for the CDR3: TGCGCCAGCAGCCAAGATAATAGCGGGAGAACATCTAGCACAGATACGCAGTATTTT.

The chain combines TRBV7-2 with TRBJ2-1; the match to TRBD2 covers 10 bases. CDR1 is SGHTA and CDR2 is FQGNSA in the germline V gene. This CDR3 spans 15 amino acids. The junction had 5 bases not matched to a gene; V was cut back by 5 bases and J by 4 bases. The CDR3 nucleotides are TGTGCCAGCAGCCCCAGGACTAGCGGTTACAATGAGCAGTTCTTC. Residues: CASSPRTSGYNEQFF.

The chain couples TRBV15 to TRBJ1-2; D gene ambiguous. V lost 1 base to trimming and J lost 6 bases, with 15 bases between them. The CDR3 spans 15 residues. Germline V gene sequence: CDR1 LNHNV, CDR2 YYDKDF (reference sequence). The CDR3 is CATSRGSTRADGYTF. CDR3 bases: TGTGCCACCAGCAGAGGGAGTACGAGGGCAGATGGCTACACCTTC.

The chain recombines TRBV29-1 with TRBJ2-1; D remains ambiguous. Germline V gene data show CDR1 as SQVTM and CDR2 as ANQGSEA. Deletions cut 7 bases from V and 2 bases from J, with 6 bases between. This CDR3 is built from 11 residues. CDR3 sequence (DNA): TGCAGCGGTTCTACCTACAATGAGCAGTTCTTC. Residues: CSGSTYNEQFF.

CDR3 nucleotide sequence: TGTGCCAGCAGTCCTCGACTAGCGGGAGCGATCGAGCAGTACTTC. Translation: CASSPRLAGAIEQYF. This chain links TRBV2 with TRBJ2-7, with 12 bases fitting TRBD2. Germline V gene sequence: CDR1 SNHLY, CDR2 FYNNEI. V trimming: 5 bases; J trimming: 6 bases; junction bases outside the gene matches: 8. The CDR3 has 15 amino acids.

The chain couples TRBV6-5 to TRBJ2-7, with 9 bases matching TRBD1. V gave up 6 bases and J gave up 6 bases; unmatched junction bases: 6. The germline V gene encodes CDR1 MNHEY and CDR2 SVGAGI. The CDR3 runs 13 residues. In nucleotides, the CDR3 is TGTGCCAGCAGAGGGACAGGGAGGCCCGAGCAGTACTTC. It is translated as CASRGTGRPEQYF.

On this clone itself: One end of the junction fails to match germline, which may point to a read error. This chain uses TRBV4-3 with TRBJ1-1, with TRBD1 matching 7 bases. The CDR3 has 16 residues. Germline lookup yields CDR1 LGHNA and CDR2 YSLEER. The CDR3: CASSQDMGQLNTEDFF. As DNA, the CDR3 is TGCGCCAGCAGCCAAGATATGGGACAGCTGAACACTGAAGATTTCTTT.

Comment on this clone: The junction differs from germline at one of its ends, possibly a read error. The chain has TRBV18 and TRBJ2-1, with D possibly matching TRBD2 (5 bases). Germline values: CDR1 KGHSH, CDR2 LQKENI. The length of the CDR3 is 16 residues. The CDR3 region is CASSPSSPLSDNEQFF. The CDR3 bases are TGTGCCAGCTCACCCTCTAGCCCCCTCTCCGACAATGAGCAGTTCTTC.

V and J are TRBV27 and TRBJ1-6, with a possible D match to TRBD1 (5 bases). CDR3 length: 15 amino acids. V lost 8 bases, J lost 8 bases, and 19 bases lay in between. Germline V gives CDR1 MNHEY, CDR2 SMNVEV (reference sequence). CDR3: CASASGAPTDSPLHF. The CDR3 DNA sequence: TGTGCCAGCGCCAGTGGGGCCCCGACGGATTCACCCCTCCACTTT.

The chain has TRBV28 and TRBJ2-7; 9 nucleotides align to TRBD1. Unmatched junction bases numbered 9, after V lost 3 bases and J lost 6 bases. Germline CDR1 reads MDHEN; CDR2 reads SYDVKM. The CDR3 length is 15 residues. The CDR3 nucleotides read TGTGCCAGCAGTTTGGTTACAGGGGGCAGGGGCGAGCAGTACTTC. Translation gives CASSLVTGGRGEQYF.

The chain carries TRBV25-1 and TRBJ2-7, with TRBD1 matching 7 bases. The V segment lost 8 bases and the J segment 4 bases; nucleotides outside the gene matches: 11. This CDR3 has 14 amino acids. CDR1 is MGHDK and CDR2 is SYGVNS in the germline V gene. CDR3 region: CASQRPGQLYEQYF. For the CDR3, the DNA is TGTGCCAGCCAGCGTCCGGGACAGCTTTACGAGCAGTACTTC.

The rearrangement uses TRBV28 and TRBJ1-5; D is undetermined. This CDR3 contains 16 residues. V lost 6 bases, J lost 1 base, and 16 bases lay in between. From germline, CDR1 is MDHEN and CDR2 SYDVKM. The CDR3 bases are TGTGCCAGCAGCCTCGACCGCGGAGGGAGCAATCAGCCCCAGCATTTT. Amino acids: CASSLDRGGSNQPQHF.

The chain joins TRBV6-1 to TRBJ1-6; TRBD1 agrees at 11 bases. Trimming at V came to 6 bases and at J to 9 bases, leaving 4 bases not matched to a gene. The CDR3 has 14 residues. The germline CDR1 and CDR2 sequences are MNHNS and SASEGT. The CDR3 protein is CASRLGQGGSPLHF. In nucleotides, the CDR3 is TGTGCCAGCAGACTGGGACAGGGGGGTTCACCCCTCCACTTT.

The CDR3 nucleotides are TGTGCCAGAAGTTACAGTGGGGAGCAGTTCTTC. This translates into CARSYSGEQFF. V usage is TRBV25-1 and J usage is TRBJ2-1; no firm D call. V lost 9 bases and J 10 bases, leaving 13 bases between the germline ends. The CDR3 length is 11 residues. CDR1 is MGHDK, CDR2 SYGVNS, per germline.

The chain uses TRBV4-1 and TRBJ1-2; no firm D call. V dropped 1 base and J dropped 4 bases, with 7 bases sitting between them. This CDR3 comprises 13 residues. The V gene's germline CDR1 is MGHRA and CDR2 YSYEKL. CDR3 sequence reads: CASSQVEGYGYTF. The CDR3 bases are TGCGCCAGCAGCCAAGTGGAGGGCTATGGCTACACCTTC.

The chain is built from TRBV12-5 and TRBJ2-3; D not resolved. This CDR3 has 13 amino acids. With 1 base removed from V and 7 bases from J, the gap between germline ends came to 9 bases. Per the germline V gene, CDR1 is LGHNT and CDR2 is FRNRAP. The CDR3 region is CASGLADTYTQYF. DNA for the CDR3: TGTGCTAGTGGTTTGGCTGACACCTATACGCAGTATTTT.

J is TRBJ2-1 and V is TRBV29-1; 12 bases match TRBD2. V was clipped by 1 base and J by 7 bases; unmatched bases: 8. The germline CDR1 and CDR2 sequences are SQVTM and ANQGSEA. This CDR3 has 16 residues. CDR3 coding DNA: TGCAGCGTTGAAGGGGTACTAGCGGGAGGTAGGAATGAGCAGTTCTTC. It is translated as CSVEGVLAGGRNEQFF.